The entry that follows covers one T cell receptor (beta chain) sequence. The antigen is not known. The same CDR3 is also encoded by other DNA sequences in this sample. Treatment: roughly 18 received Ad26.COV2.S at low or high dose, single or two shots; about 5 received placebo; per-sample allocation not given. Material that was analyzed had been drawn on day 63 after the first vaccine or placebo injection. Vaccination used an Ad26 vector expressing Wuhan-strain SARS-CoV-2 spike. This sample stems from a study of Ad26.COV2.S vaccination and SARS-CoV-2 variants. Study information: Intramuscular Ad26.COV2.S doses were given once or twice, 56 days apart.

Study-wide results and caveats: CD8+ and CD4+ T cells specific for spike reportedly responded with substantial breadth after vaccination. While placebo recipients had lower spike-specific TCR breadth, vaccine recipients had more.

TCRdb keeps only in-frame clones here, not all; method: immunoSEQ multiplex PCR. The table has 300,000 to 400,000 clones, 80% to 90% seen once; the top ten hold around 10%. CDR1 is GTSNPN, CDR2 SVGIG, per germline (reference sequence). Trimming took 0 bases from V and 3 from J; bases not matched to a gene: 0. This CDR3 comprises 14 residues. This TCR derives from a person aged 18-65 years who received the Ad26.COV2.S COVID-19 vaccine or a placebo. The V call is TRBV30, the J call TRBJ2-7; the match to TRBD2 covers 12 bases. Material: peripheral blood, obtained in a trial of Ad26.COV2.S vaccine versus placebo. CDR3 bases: TGTGCCTGGAGTGTACTAGCGGGAGGCTACGAGCAGTACTTC. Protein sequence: CAWSVLAGGYEQYF.